The subject of this entry is one T cell receptor (beta chain). Its antigen is not known. Time point reported: persistent/refractory GD, antithyroid drugs over 5 years with positive TRAb. PBMC RNA served as the TCR library source. The diagnosis of Graves' disease used American Thyroid Association guidelines. A volume of 7 to 9.5 milliliters of peripheral blood was collected in EDTA tubes. This sample stems from a study of regulatory T cells in long-lasting Graves disease. Whole-study results and caveats: The study found persistent patients shared more public clonotypes (over 2,500) than new patients (around 1,000). Persistent Graves' patients showed less TCR diversity than newly diagnosed patients showed.

V was pared by 6 bases and J by 0 bases, with 11 bases between. This CDR3 contains 15 residues. CDR1 SEHNR and CDR2 FQNEAQ come from the germline V gene (reference sequence). TCR beta libraries were built with iRepertoire HTBI primers and Arm-PCR of CDR3 regions. Each CDR3 protein gets one entry after TCRdb re-called the multiplex PCR reads with MiXCR. The table has a few hundred thousand distinct CDR3 sequences, about a quarter seen once; the top ten hold about 27%. This chain connects TRBV7-9 to TRBJ1-4; D might be TRBD1 (5 bases). This clonotype was obtained from a female donor with Graves disease. The sample consisted of peripheral blood mononuclear cells (PBMCs), taken when the disease was refractory, from a patient treated with antithyroid drugs. CDR3 loop: CASSPAGATNEKLFF. The CDR3 coding sequence is TGTGCCAGCAGTCCCGCGGGGGCAACTAATGAAAAACTGTTTTTT.